This TCR beta chain was profiled in a study of control samples from healthy donors and cancer patients (TCRdb year 2020). Receptor amplification or capture employed the immunoSEQ multiplex PCR assay. Not all clones reach the TCRdb copy of this immuneACCESS table, which keeps in-frame sequences only. Checked studies attribute under half of the gap to unresolved V genes and leave the rest unexplained. A total of some 140,000 clones appear in this sample, about 88% of them only once. The ten largest clones capture roughly 8.4% of the sample. This clone turned up a few times. No antigen is known for it. No qualities accompany the bases; no much larger clone lies one base away. The sequencing input was blood. This TCR was recovered from a woman aged 25 to 45 in good health.

The DNA is TGCAGTGCTGGTGGGCGGGGACCGTTTGAAGCTTTCTTT. Translated, it reads CSAGGRGPFEAFF. This chain is built from TRBV20-1 and TRBJ1-1; a tentative D call is TRBD1 (5 bases match). Based on the germline V gene (reference sequence), the CDR1 and CDR2 sequences are DFQATT and SNEGSKA. The CDR3 runs 13 amino acids, cysteine and phenylalanine included. This entry keeps only the CDR3 DNA: 39 bases, framed from base 1. V lost 5 bases and J lost 7 bases; the stretch between them is 17 bases long.